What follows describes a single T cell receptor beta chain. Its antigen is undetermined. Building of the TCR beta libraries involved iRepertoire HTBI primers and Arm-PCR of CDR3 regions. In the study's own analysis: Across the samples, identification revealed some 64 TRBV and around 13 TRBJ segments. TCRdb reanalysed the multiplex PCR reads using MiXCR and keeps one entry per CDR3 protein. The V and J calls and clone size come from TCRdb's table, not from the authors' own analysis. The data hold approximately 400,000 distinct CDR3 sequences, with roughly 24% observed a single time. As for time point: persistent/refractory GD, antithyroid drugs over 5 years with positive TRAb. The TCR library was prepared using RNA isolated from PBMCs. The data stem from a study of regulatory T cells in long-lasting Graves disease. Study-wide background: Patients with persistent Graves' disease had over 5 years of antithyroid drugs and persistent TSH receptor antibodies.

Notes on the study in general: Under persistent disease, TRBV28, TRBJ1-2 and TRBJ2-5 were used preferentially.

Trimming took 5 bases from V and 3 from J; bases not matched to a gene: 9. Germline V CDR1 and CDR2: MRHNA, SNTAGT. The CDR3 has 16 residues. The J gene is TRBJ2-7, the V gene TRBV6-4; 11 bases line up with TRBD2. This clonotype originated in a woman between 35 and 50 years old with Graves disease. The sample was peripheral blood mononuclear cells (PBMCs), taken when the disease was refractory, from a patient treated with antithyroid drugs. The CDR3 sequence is CASSHTSGSPLYEQYF. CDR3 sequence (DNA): TGTGCCAGCAGTCATACTAGCGGGAGCCCCCTCTACGAGCAGTACTTC.